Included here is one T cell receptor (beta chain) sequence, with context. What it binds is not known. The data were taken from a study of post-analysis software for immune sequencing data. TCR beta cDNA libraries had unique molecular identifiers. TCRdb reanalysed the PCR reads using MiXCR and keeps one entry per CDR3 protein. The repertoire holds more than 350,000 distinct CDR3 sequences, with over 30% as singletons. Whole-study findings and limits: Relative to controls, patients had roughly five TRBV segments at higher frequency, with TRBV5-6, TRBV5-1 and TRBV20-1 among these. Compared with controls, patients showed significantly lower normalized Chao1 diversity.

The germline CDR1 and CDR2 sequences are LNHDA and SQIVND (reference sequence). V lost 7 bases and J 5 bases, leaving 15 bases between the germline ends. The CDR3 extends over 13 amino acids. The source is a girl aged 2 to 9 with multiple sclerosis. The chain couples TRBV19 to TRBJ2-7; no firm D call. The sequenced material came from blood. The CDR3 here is CASNSQMGDEQYF. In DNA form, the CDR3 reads TGTGCCAGTAATAGCCAGATGGGCGACGAGCAGTACTTC.